The source of this T cell receptor beta chain is a study of T cells in Graves' hyperthyroidism and ophthalmopathy. The germline CDR1 and CDR2 sequences are LNHDA and SQIVND (reference sequence). V was trimmed by 5 bases and J by 6 bases, leaving 15 bases between them. The CDR3 has 14 amino acids. TCR beta CDR3 regions were amplified from RNA. First-round RT-PCR with HTBI primers amplified the TCR CDR3 region. Each CDR3 protein gets one entry after TCRdb re-called the multiplex PCR reads with MiXCR. The data show 550,000 to 800,000 distinct CDR3 sequences, around 17% seen once. The source of this sequence is a man in his late teens or twenties with Graves' hyperthyroidism. Sequenced: blood. The rearrangement joins TRBV19 to TRBJ2-3, with D tentatively TRBD1 or TRBD2 (6 bases each). CDR3 sequence reads: CASSLQGLGDTQYF. The CDR3 DNA reads TGTGCCAGTAGTCTACAGGGACTCGGTGATACGCAGTATTTT.